Sequencing of this T cell receptor beta chain was carried out in a study of cytomegalovirus exposure and HLA in healthy donors. The PCR contained 60 Vbeta and 13 Jbeta primers. Sequenced by immunoSEQ multiplex PCR; TCRdb stores in-frame clones only, minus some. Found here are 150,000 to 200,000 clones, approximately 86% of them singletons; the top ten hold under 1.2%. Germline CDR1 and CDR2: SNHLY and FYNNEI. The CDR3 has 14 residues. Trimming took 8 bases from V and 1 from J, leaving 14 bases between them. The sequence came from a boy aged 2 to 9 in good health and CMV-seronegative. The specimen was PBMCs. The gene calls are TRBV2 and TRBJ1-1, with D uncertain. In DNA form, the CDR3 reads TGTGCCAGCGTGGGTGAGGGAAAGAACACTGAAGCTTTCTTT. This gives the protein CASVGEGKNTEAFF. The full variable domain, with the rest looked up from reference TRBV2 and TRBJ1-1, is EPEVTQTPSHQVTQMGQEVILRCVPISNHLYFYWYRQILGQKVEFLVSFYNNEISEKSEIFDDQFSVERPDGSNFTLKIRSTKLEDSAMYFCASVGEGKNTEAFFGQGTRLTVV.